This T cell receptor (beta chain) was documented in a study of T cell responses to AZD1222 COVID-19 vaccine. Unmatched junction bases numbered 11, after V lost 5 bases and J lost 6 bases. The CDR3 covers 15 residues. Germline V CDR1 and CDR2: MDHEN, SYDVKM. As concerns this clone: What it recognizes is unknown.

The study, taken as a whole, reports: Across the whole spike, CD4 TCRs peaked at regions 160-218 and 743-854. Donors were chiefly white British, with a greater number of females, and clonal diversity was perhaps underestimated.

Libraries were prepared by immunoSEQ multiplex PCR; TCRdb keeps only in-frame clonotypes and omits some of them. Among roughly 120,000 clones listed, 80% to 95% were seen once. This specimen was peripheral blood, taken 28 days after the second AZD1222 dose. The chain uses TRBV28 and TRBJ2-7; 9 positions agree with TRBD1. The TCR was taken from an adult who received the AZD1222 COVID-19 vaccine. The chain's CDR3 is CASSTRDRVTGEQYF. CDR3 nucleotide sequence: TGTGCCAGCAGTACCCGGGACAGGGTGACGGGCGAGCAGTACTTC.